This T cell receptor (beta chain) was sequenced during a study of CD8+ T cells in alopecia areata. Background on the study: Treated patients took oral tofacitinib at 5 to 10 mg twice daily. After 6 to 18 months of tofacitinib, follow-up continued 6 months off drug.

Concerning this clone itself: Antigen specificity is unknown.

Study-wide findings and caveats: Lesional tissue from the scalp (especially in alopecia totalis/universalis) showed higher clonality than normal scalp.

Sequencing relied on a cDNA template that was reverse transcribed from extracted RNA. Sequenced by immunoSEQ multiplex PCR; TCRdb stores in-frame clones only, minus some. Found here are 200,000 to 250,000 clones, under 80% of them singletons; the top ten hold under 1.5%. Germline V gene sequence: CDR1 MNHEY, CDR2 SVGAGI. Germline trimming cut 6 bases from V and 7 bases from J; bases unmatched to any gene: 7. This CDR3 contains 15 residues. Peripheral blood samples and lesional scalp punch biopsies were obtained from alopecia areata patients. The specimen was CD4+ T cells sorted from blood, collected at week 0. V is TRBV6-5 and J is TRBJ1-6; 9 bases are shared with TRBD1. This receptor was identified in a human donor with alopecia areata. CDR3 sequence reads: CASRAGTGRNSPLHF. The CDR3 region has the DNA TGTGCCAGCAGAGCCGGGACAGGGCGGAATTCACCCCTCCACTTT.